This record concerns one TCR beta chain sequence. Its antigen is not known. This specimen belongs to a study of post-analysis software for immune sequencing data. Background on the study: Courses of disease covered relapsing-remitting, secondary progressive and progressive-relapsing multiple sclerosis.

General study findings and limits: Among multiple sclerosis patients, normalized Chao1 diversity was significantly below that of controls. TRBV5-6, TRBV5-1 and TRBV20-1 were among 4 or 5 TRBV segments more frequent in patients than controls. Samples prepared in the same batch strongly co-clustered by F measure.

V was clipped by 0 bases and J by 4 bases; unmatched bases: 4. The CDR3 runs 15 residues. Germline values: CDR1 MNHEY, CDR2 SVGAGI. Sequencing libraries made from TCR beta cDNA carried unique molecular identifiers. Input populations of roughly 1 to 10 million T cells gave rise to 500,000 or so cDNA molecules. TCRdb reprocessed the PCR reads with MiXCR, giving one entry per CDR3 protein. This table has 820,000 or so distinct CDR3 sequences, roughly 50% appearing once. This chain connects TRBV6-5 to TRBJ1-1; 8 nucleotides agree with TRBD1. What was sequenced was blood. This sequence was found in a girl aged 10-17 years with multiple sclerosis. As DNA, the CDR3 is TGTGCCAGCAGTTACTCGACAGGGGCGACCACTGAAGCTTTCTTT. Residues: CASSYSTGATTEAFF.